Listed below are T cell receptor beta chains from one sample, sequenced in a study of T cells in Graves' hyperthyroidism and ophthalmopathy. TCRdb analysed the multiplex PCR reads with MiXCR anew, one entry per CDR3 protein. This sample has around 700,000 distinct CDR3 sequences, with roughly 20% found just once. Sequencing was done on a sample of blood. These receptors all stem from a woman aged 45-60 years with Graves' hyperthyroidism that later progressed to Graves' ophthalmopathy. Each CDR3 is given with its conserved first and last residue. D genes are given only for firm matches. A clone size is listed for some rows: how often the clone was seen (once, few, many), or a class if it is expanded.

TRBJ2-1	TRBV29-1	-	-	TGCAGCGTTGAGGCCACCAGGGACAATGAGCAGTTCTTC	CSVEATRDNEQFF
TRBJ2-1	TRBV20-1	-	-	TGCAGTGCCCCTACTCTAGAAAGATCCTACAATGAGCAGTTCTTC	CSAPTLERSYNEQFF
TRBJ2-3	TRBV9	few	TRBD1	TGTGCCAGCAGCGGCCGACCGGGACAGGGGGCTTATACGCAGTATTTT	CASSGRPGQGAYTQYF
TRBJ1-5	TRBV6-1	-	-	TGTGCCAGCAGTGCTTGGGGGAGCAATCAGCCCCAGCATTTT	CASSAWGSNQPQHF
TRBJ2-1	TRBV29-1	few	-	TGCAGCGTTGAATCGGGCAGGGGTGGAGATGAGCAGTTCTTC	CSVESGRGGDEQFF
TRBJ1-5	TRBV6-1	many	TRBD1	TGTGCCAGCACCGGGGGACAGTTTAGCAATCAGCCCCAGCATTTT	CASTGGQFSNQPQHF
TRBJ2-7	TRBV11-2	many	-	TGTGCCAGCAGCTTAGAGCGACATCCTTCCTACGAGCAGTACTTC	CASSLERHPSYEQYF
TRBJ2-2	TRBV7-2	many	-	TGTGCCAGCAGCTTAGCGGTGAAGACCGGGGAGCTGTTTTTT	CASSLAVKTGELFF
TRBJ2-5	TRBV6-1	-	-	TGTGCCAGCAGTCCCACCCACGGGGGAGAGACCCAGTACTTC	CASSPTHGGETQYF
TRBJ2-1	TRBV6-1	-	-	TGTGCCAGCAGAGGTGCGCCCGGGTTCAAAATCCATGAGCAGTTCTTC	CASRGAPGFKIHEQFF
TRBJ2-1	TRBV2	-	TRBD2	TGTGCCAGCTACCGAGAGACTAGCGGGAAAAAGCAGTTCTTC	CASYRETSGKKQFF
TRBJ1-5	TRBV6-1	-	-	TGTGCCAGCAGTTATGAGGGAGGAAGCAATCAGCCCCAGCATTTT	CASSYEGGSNQPQHF
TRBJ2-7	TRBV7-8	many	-	TGCGCCAGCTCCGGGGTAGAAGAGCAGTACTTC	CASSGVEEQYF
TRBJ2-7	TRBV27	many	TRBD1	TGTGCCAGCAGTTTACAGGGGGCTGGTGAGCAGTACTTC	CASSLQGAGEQYF
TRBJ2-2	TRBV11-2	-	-	TGTGCCAGCAGCTTAGTTGGCGGGACAGCAAACACCGGGGAGCTGTTTTTT	CASSLVGGTANTGELFF
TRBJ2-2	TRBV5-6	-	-	TGTGCCAGCAGCTTGTTAGGTATAGGCAGGACGAACACCGGGGAGCTGTTTTTT	CASSLLGIGRTNTGELFF
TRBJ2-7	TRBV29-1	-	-	TGCAGCGTTGAAGGATTAGGAGCCGCCTACGAGCAGTACTTC	CSVEGLGAAYEQYF
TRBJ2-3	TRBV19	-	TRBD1	TGTGCCAGTGGACAGGGCCCTAGAGGCACAGATACGCAGTATTTT	CASGQGPRGTDTQYF
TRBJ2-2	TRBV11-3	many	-	TGTGCCAGCAGACCCAGGAACACCGGGGAGCTGTTTTTT	CASRPRNTGELFF
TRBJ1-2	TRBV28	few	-	TGTGCCAGCAGTTTTGGTTCCTGGAACTATGGCTACACCTTC	CASSFGSWNYGYTF
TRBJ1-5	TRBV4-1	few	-	TGCGCCAGCAGCCAGGGAACCGCACCCCAGCCCCAGCATTTT	CASSQGTAPQPQHF
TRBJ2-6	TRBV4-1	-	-	TGCGCCAGCAGCACCGTTTCAGGGGGGGCCAACGTCCTGACTTTC	CASSTVSGGANVLTF
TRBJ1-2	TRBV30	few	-	TGTGCCTGGAGTGTATTTCCTGATGGCGGCTACACCTTC	CAWSVFPDGGYTF
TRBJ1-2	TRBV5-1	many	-	TGCGCCAGCAGCTCCACCAGTAACTATGGCTACACCTTC	CASSSTSNYGYTF
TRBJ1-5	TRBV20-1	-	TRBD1	TGCAGTGGGGACAGGGGGGGGAGCAATCAGCCCCAGCATTTT	CSGDRGGSNQPQHF
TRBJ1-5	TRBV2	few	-	TGTGCCAGCGGGTGGGACAACTCGTATAGCAATCAGCCCCAGCATTTT	CASGWDNSYSNQPQHF
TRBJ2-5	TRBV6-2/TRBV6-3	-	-	TGTGCCAGCAGCCCCGTTGCTGGGACAGCCGCGGGGGAGACCCAGTACTTC	CASSPVAGTAAGETQYF
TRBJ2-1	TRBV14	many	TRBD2	TGTGCCAGCAGCACGCTAGCGGGGGTATACAATGAGCAGTTCTTC	CASSTLAGVYNEQFF
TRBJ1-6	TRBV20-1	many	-	TGCAGTGCTAGAGAGATCGGTGCAGGGTGGAGTTCACCCCTCCACTTT	CSAREIGAGWSSPLHF
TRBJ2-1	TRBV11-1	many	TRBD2	TGTGCCAGCAGCACAGGACTAGCCTTACCCTACAATGAGCAGTTCTTC	CASSTGLALPYNEQFF
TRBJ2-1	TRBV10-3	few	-	TGTGCCATCAAGGGCTCCGGTCTAGACAATGAGCAGTTCTTC	CAIKGSGLDNEQFF
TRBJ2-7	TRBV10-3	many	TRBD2	TGTGCCATCATCACTAGCGGCTACGAGCAGTACTTC	CAIITSGYEQYF
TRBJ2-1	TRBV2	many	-	TGTGCCAGCAGTGACGCGGGGTCCTACAATGAGCAGTTCTTC	CASSDAGSYNEQFF
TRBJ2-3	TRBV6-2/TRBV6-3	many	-	TGTGCCAGCAGTTTCTTAGGGGATACGCAGTATTTT	CASSFLGDTQYF
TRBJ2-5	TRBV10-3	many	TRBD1	TGTGCCATCAGCGGACAGGGGGGGCAAGAGACCCAGTACTTC	CAISGQGGQETQYF
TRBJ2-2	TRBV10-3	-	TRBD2	TGTGCCATCAGTCCAGGACTAGCGGGGGGTCTCGCGAACACCGGGGAGCTGTTTTTT	CAISPGLAGGLANTGELFF
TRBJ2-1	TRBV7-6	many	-	TGTGCCAGCAGCAGGGGCAGGGTCAATGAGCAGTTCTTC	CASSRGRVNEQFF
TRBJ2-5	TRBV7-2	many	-	TGTGCCAGCAGCTTAGCCGCAGGGGAGAGGGGGACCCAGTACTTC	CASSLAAGERGTQYF
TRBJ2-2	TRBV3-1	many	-	TGTGCCAGCAGCCAGTTTACCCCGGGACTCTCGGGCACCGGGGAGCTGTTTTTT	CASSQFTPGLSGTGELFF
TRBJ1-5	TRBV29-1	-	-	TGCAGCGTTGCAGGGGACAACAATCAGCCCCAGCATTTT	CSVAGDNNQPQHF
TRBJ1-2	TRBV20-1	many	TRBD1	TGCAGTGCGACCCGGACAGGGTTCAACTATGGCTACACCTTC	CSATRTGFNYGYTF
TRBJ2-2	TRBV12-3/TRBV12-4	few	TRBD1	TGTGCCAGCAGTTACAGGGGGTTTGATACCGGGGAGCTGTTTTTT	CASSYRGFDTGELFF
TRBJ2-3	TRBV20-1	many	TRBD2	TGCAGTGCTAGTAGTAGCGGGGGGGTCACTAGCACAGATACGCAGTATTTT	CSASSSGGVTSTDTQYF
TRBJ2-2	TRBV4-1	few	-	TGCGCCAGCAGCAACATAGGCACCGGGGAGCTGTTTTTT	CASSNIGTGELFF
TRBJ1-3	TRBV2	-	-	TGTGCCAGCAGTCCCCAGGGGCGAGGAAACACCATATATTTT	CASSPQGRGNTIYF
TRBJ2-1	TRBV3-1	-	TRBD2	TGTGCCAGCAGCTTAGTGGGTAGACTAGCGGGAGACGAGCAGTTCTTC	CASSLVGRLAGDEQFF
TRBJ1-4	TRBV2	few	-	TGTGCCAGCGCCAAAGAGGAAAAACTGTTTTTT	CASAKEEKLFF
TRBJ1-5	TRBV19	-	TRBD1	TGTGCCAGTGGAAGTGGAGGACAGGGCCCTAATCAGCCCCAGCATTTT	CASGSGGQGPNQPQHF
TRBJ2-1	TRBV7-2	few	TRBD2	TGTGCCAGCACCCCCCGGGGGGGGTCCTACAATGAGCAGTTCTTC	CASTPRGGSYNEQFF
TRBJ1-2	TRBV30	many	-	TGTGCCTGGAGTCCCACAGTGGGTGGCTACACCTTC	CAWSPTVGGYTF
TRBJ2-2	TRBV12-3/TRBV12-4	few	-	TGTGCCAGCAGTCCAATACAAGATACCGGGGAGCTGTTTTTT	CASSPIQDTGELFF